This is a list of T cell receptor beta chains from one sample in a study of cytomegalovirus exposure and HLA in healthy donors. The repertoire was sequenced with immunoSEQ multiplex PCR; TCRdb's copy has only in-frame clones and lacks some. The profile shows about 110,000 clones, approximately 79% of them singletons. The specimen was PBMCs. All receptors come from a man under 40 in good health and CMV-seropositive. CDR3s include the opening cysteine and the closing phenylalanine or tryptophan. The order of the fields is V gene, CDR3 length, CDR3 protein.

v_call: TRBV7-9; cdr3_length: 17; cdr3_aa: CASSSQTGGEAGNTIYF
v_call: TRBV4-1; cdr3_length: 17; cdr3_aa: CASSQPRLAGDEETQYF
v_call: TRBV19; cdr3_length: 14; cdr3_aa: CASSRRGASYGYTF
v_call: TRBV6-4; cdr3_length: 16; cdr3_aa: CASVKSAGGRRQPQHF
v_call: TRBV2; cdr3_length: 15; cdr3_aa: CASSEGGSSTDTQYF
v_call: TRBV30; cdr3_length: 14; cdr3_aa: CAWRTGTAIYEQYF
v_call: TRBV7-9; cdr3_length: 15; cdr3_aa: CASSRGGASTDTQYF
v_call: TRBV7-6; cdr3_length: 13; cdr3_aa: CASSPGGNSPLHF
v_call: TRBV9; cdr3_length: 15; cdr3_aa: CASSPRGGSSYEQYF
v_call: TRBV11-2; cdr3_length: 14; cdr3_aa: CASSLERSSYEQYF
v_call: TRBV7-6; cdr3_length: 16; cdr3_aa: CASSLRQGIEAGELFF
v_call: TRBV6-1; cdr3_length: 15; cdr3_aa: CASSERWAALDGYTF
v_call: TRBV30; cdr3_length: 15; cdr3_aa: CAWSGERGGRHEQFF
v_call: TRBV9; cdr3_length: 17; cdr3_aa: CASSVATGGLGEEKLFF